This T cell receptor beta chain was profiled in a study of shared clonotypes between healthy human individuals. Regarding the study as a whole: There were few donors, and this limited the genetic and exposure-history diversity represented. As a rule, naive subsets had a larger estimated richness than memory subsets.

Clones were sequenced by immunoSEQ multiplex PCR, and TCRdb holds only the in-frame ones, with some missing. Of some 650,000 clones in the sample, around 97% are singletons; the top ten hold less than 0.065%. Per germline, CDR1 SGHAT and CDR2 FQNNGV. This CDR3 is built from 11 residues. V gave up 3 bases and J gave up 9 bases, with 6 bases separating them. A CD45RA-negative memory subset and a CD45RA+ naive subset were separated from the CD4+ cells. Points on this clone: Its antigen is as yet unknown.

Sequenced input: naive CD4+ T cells sorted from blood. The subset was: CD45RA+ positively selected. The chain joins TRBV11-2 to TRBJ2-4; D uncertain. The clonotype originates from a woman aged 30 to 39 in good health. The CDR3 DNA sequence: TGTGCCAGCAGCTTGTGGGGCATTCAGTACTTC. Translating it yields CASSLWGIQYF.